This TCR beta chain is drawn from a study of early T cells in non-severe SARS-CoV-2 infection. In this sample, this clonotype turned up many times. MiXCR was run by TCRdb on the 5' RACE reads, yielding one entry per CDR3 protein. Altogether about 83,000 distinct CDR3 sequences are present, about 10% being singletons, with the ten largest covering around 7.5%. The sequence was obtained from an adult who was a healthcare worker with PCR-confirmed SARS-CoV-2 infection or an uninfected control (not recorded which). The sequenced sample was whole blood, obtained at baseline.

The CDR3 region has the DNA TGTGCCAGCAGTTTACTGAGGTCCTACAATGAGCAGTTCTTC. Its translation: CASSLLRSYNEQFF. The J gene is TRBJ2-1, the V gene TRBV28; D remains ambiguous. V lost 2 bases and J 1 base, leaving 6 bases between the germline ends. From germline, CDR1 is MDHEN and CDR2 SYDVKM. This CDR3 has 14 residues. Full variable domain (rest looked up from reference TRBV28 and TRBJ2-1): DVKVTQSSRYLVKRTGEKVFLECVQDMDHENMFWYRQDPGLGLRLIYFSYDVKMKEKGDIPEGYSVSREKKERFSLILESASTNQTSMYLCASSLLRSYNEQFFGPGTRLTVL.